This T cell receptor (beta chain) emerged from a study of vaccination and CD4 T cells after COVID-19. A word on this clonotype: What it binds is unknown.

Treatment in this sample: approximately nine-day PBMC culture with coronavirus spike peptide pools or control peptides (ViraFEST assay). Cell culture was performed with two million PBMCs per well in the presence of about 10 IU/ml IL-2 and 7.5 to 10 ug/ml peptide pools. Once obtained from cultured CD4+ T cells, the DNA was sequenced using the Oncomine TCR Beta short-read assay. Investigators obtained genomic DNA by extraction from cultured CD4+ T cells. TCRdb redid the calling of the PCR reads with MiXCR, one entry per CDR3 protein. This repertoire shows 15,000 to 20,000 distinct CDR3 sequences, around 45% found once; its top ten account for about 4%. Study-level findings and limits: Median numbers of SARS-CoV-2-reactive clonotypes increased from 21 to 38 (not a significant change).

Sequences were obtained from CD4+ T cells from blood, cultured in vitro. The receptor comes from a human donor who had recovered from COVID-19.

This chain's CDR3 is CASSLGQGYDEQYF. The CDR3 coding sequence is TGTGCCAGCAGCCTAGGACAGGGGTACGACGAGCAGTACTTC. The chain couples TRBV11-3 to TRBJ2-7; 9 bases fit TRBD1. With 5 bases clipped from V and 5 bases from J, the junction kept 7 bases outside the gene matches. The CDR3 totals 14 residues. The V gene's germline CDR1 is SGHNT and CDR2 YENEEA.